This is a list of T cell receptor beta chains from one sample in a study of OX40 agonist ivuxolimab in advanced cancers. Sequencing was performed with immunoSEQ multiplex PCR; in TCRdb, only in-frame clones are kept and a portion is missing. The sample yields some 100,000 clones, roughly 90% seen once. The sequencing here drew on CD4+ or CD8+ T cells sorted from blood, taken in a trial of the OX40 agonist ivuxolimab. The receptor source for this set is an adult with an advanced solid tumor such as melanoma, head and neck, liver or kidney cancer. CDR3s include the opening cysteine and the closing phenylalanine or tryptophan. A D gene is named only where the DNA matches it firmly. Rows give clone size only sometimes, using once, few, many, or a class for an expanded clone.

>TRBV19|.|TRBJ1-4|.
TGTGCCAGTAGTCCCGGGTGGGAAAAACTGTTTTTT
CASSPGWEKLFF
>TRBV29-1|TRBD1|TRBJ1-4|.
TGCAGCGTTGATTCGGGACAGGAGGGTGAAAAACTGTTTTTT
CSVDSGQEGEKLFF
>TRBV28|.|TRBJ1-2|.
TGTGCCAGCACCGGCCAAGTCTATGGCTACACCTTC
CASTGQVYGYTF
>TRBV7-2|.|TRBJ2-5|.
TGTGCCAGCAGCTTAAAGAGGGTTTCAGAGACCCAGTACTTC
CASSLKRVSETQYF
>TRBV27|.|TRBJ2-1|.
TGTGCCAGCAGTTTAGTAGACGGGGGGCCGGGTGAGCAGTTCTTC
CASSLVDGGPGEQFF
>TRBV30|.|TRBJ2-2|.
TGTGCCTGGAGGCCTTATTCGAACACCGGGGAGCTGTTTTTT
CAWRPYSNTGELFF
>TRBV10-1|.|TRBJ1-4|once
TGCGCCAGCAGTGAGTCCTGGGGGGGAGAACTGTTTTTT
CASSESWGGELFF
>TRBV7-9|.|TRBJ2-1|.
TGTGCCAGCAGTTATGGTGGGGGGTACAATGAGCAGTTCTTC
CASSYGGGYNEQFF
>TRBV6-6|.|TRBJ1-5|.
TGTGCCAGCAGAGGGGCCAGGGCCTCGAGTCAGCCCCAGCATTTT
CASRGARASSQPQHF
>TRBV7-9|.|TRBJ1-2|few
TGTGCCAGCAGCCTCCCATGGGATGATGGCTACACCTTC
CASSLPWDDGYTF
>TRBV5-1|TRBD1|TRBJ2-3|.
TGCGCCAGCAGAATAGGGACAGAATACACAGATACGCAGTATTTT
CASRIGTEYTDTQYF
>TRBV19|.|TRBJ1-2|once
TGTGCCAGTAGTATCATGTCCACAGGGCCGGGCTACACCTTC
CASSIMSTGPGYTF
>TRBV2|TRBD2|TRBJ2-1|.
TGTGCCAGCAGACAGGGACTAGCGGGGGGCCTCAGCTCCTACAATGAGCAGTTCTTC
CASRQGLAGGLSSYNEQFF
>TRBV4-3|TRBD2|TRBJ2-5|once
TGCGCCAGCAGCCAAGATGGGACTAGCGGGGGTGGAGAGACCCAGTACTTC
CASSQDGTSGGGETQYF
>TRBV9|.|TRBJ2-3|.
TGTGCCAGCAGCCTAGGGTGGACAGCCAAGCACGGTACGCAGTATTTT
CASSLGWTAKHGTQYF
>TRBV19|TRBD1|TRBJ2-2|.
TGTGCCAGTAGTGCGGACAGGGCGGAAGGCGGGGAGCTGTTTTTT
CASSADRAEGGELFF
>TRBV30|.|TRBJ1-6|.
TGTGCCTGGAGTGATATAGGGGCAAATTCACCCCTCCACTTT
CAWSDIGANSPLHF
>TRBV9|.|TRBJ1-3|.
TGTGCCAGCAGCGTGGGGACGACTAATGGAAACACCATATATTTT
CASSVGTTNGNTIYF
>TRBV30|.|TRBJ1-1|once
TGTGCCTGGAGCCGCCGGGAGGCCGAAGCTTTCTTT
CAWSRREAEAFF
>TRBV6-5|.|TRBJ1-5|.
TGTGCCAGCAGGTCAGGTCTTTCTCAGCCCCAGCATTTT
CASRSGLSQPQHF
>TRBV7-2|.|TRBJ1-5|.
TGTGCCAGCAGCTTCCGAGACACAAATCAGCCCCAGCATTTT
CASSFRDTNQPQHF
>TRBV10-1|.|TRBJ1-1|.
TGCGCCAGCAGTGTCAAGCACACGGGAGGGACTGAAGCTTTCTTT
CASSVKHTGGTEAFF
>TRBV7-2|TRBD1|TRBJ1-6|.
TGTGCCAGCAGCGGGGGACAGGGACGCGGTAATTCACCCCTCCACTTT
CASSGGQGRGNSPLHF